The source of this TCR beta chain is a study of siplizumab effects on memory and regulatory T cells. Study findings and constraints: Alloreactive sequences from unstimulated CD4+ memory cells fell significantly with siplizumab.

The germline V gene has CDR1 SGHVS and CDR2 FQNEAQ. The CDR3 is 14 amino acids. The germline V and J ends were trimmed by 2 bases and 3 bases, with 11 bases remaining between them. As to this clone: What it binds is not known.

Measured with immunoSEQ multiplex PCR; TCRdb has only the in-frame clones, and not every one. The sample has tens of thousands of clones, 75% to 95% seen once. The sequencing sample was made of CD8+ T cells sorted from blood. The chain employs TRBV7-8 and TRBJ2-7, with a possible D match to TRBD2 (6 bases). The origin of this receptor is a human donor in good health. The CDR3 region is CASSLWDLNYEQYF. For the CDR3, the DNA is TGTGCCAGCAGCTTATGGGACTTAAACTACGAGCAGTACTTC. Combining the CDR3 with reference TRBV7-8 and TRBJ2-7 gives the whole variable domain GAGVSQSPRYKVAKRGQDVALRCDPISGHVSLFWYQQALGQGPEFLTYFQNEAQLDKSGLPSDRFFAERPEGSVSTLKIQRTQQEDSAVYLCASSLWDLNYEQYFGPGTRLTVT.